The next 19 T cell receptor beta chains were all read from a single sample in a study of blood T cell repertoires in COVID-19. TCRdb's table, derived via immunoSEQ multiplex PCR, lists solely in-frame clones and lacks some. The top ten clones hold roughly 15% of a sample with about 73,000 clones, 90% of them seen once. The sample taken for sequencing was peripheral blood. These receptors were taken from a woman of 80 years or more with active or convalescent COVID-19.

J is TRBJ2-7 and V is TRBV5-1; a weak D match, TRBD1 (6 bases). Trimming took 4 bases from V and 4 from J, leaving 12 bases between them. Per germline, CDR1 SGHRS and CDR2 YFSETQ. CDR3 length equals 13 residues. CDR3 bases: TGCGCCAGCAGCGTCGGGACACCATACGAGCAGTACTTC. Translating it yields CASSVGTPYEQYF.

The rearrangement uses TRBV6-5 and TRBJ2-7; D is possibly TRBD1 (6 bases). Germline V CDR1 and CDR2: MNHEY, SVGAGI. This CDR3 has 13 residues. The V and J ends lost 6 bases and 6 bases respectively, with 15 bases between them. This CDR3 is CASRPLQGLEQYF. CDR3 bases: TGTGCCAGCAGGCCCTTACAGGGTCTCGAGCAGTACTTC.

V gene TRBV6-2 or TRBV6-3 combines with J gene TRBJ1-4; weak D call: TRBD1 (5 bases). The CDR3 spans 15 residues. Germline lookup yields CDR1 MNHEY and CDR2 SVGEGT. Trimming took off 5 bases at V and 3 bases at J, with 13 bases between the two ends. The CDR3 is CASSPAGEANEKLFF. The CDR3 coding sequence is TGTGCCAGCAGTCCGGCGGGGGAGGCTAATGAAAAACTGTTTTTT.

The chain joins TRBV12-3 or TRBV12-4 to TRBJ1-2; no reliable D call. V was pared by 5 bases and J by 2 bases, with 9 bases between. CDR3 length: 13 amino acids. This CDR3 is CASSKVANYGYTF. The CDR3 region has the DNA TGTGCCAGCAGTAAGGTAGCAAACTATGGCTACACCTTC.

This chain uses TRBV12-3 or TRBV12-4 with TRBJ1-4, with no clear D. The CDR3 runs to 13 residues. V was cut by 6 bases and J by 12 bases, with 17 bases left in between. The CDR3 nucleotides are TGTGCCAGCAGGCCGGGGTGGTCGTTTGAACTGTTTTTT. The encoded protein is CASRPGWSFELFF.

The J gene is TRBJ1-2, the V gene TRBV29-1, with TRBD1 identical over 10 bases. This CDR3 spans 16 amino acids. From germline, CDR1 is SQVTM and CDR2 ANQGSEA. Trimming at V came to 2 bases and at J to 7 bases, leaving 13 bases not matched to a gene. This CDR3 reads CSVEKSPTGGFGGYTF. The CDR3 nucleotides are TGCAGCGTTGAAAAATCCCCGACAGGGGGCTTCGGTGGCTACACCTTC.

The rearrangement uses TRBV5-8 and TRBJ2-7; unclear D gene. Germline CDR1 reads SGHTS; CDR2 reads YDEGEE. The CDR3 sequence is 12 residues long. With 4 bases removed from V and 6 bases from J, the gap between germline ends came to 11 bases. CDR3 loop: CASSQYAVEQYF. CDR3 DNA: TGTGCCAGCAGCCAGTACGCTGTCGAGCAGTACTTC.

J is TRBJ2-1 and V is TRBV7-8, with 14 positions matching TRBD2. The CDR3 length is 16 residues. Germline lookup yields CDR1 SGHVS and CDR2 FQNEAQ. The V gene end was trimmed by 1 base and the J gene end by 10 bases; junction bases not matched to a gene: 6. In nucleotides, the CDR3 is TGTGCCAGCAGCTTAGAGGGACTAGCGGGGGCTATAGAGCAGTTCTTC. It codes for CASSLEGLAGAIEQFF.

The chain has TRBV4-1 and TRBJ1-4, with 8 positions matching TRBD1. The CDR3 is 17 residues long. V lost 4 bases, J lost 2 bases, and 9 bases stayed unmatched. Germline V CDR1 and CDR2: MGHRA, YSYEKL. The CDR3 loop is CASSPPRGRATNEKLFF. Here the CDR3 DNA reads TGCGCCAGCAGCCCCCCCAGGGGGCGGGCCACTAATGAAAAACTGTTTTTT.

This chain connects TRBV28 to TRBJ1-2, with D maybe TRBD1 (5 bases). Germline V gives CDR1 MDHEN, CDR2 SYDVKM. The V end was cut by 1 base, the J end by 2 bases, with 11 bases between. This CDR3 region has 15 residues. In nucleotides, the CDR3 is TGTGCCAGCAGTTTATTCGGGGGGACCAACTATGGCTACACCTTC. This gives the protein CASSLFGGTNYGYTF.

The chain joins TRBV23-1 to TRBJ2-7; D not certain. TRBV23-1 is designated an ORF whose function remains uncertain. V lost 10 bases, J lost 3 bases, and 13 bases lay in between. The CDR3 contains 12 residues. The CDR3 region has the DNA TGCGCCACCCTGGTAGAGGTCTACGAGCAGTACTTC. It codes for CATLVEVYEQYF.

In its sample, this clone was seen a few times. This chain joins TRBV6-2 or TRBV6-3 and TRBJ1-2, with no clear D. The germline V and J ends were trimmed by 2 bases and 7 bases, with 11 bases remaining between them. The CDR3 length is 13 residues. Germline CDR1 and CDR2: MNHEY and SVGEGT. Here the CDR3 DNA reads TGTGCCAGCAGTTACGGTGCGGATGGTGGCTACACCTTC. Its translation: CASSYGADGGYTF.

The V and J genes are TRBV3-1 (or the pseudogene TRBV3-2) and TRBJ2-5, with D maybe TRBD2 (6 bases). The germline V gene has CDR1 LGHDT and CDR2 YNNKEL (reference sequence). The CDR3 covers 15 residues. V lost 1 base and J 5 bases, leaving 14 bases between the germline ends. The CDR3 coding sequence is TGTGCCAGCAGCCAAGCCCTGGGGGGAGGTGAGACCCAGTACTTC. Its translation: CASSQALGGGETQYF.

V gene TRBV2 combines with J gene TRBJ2-5; the match to TRBD2 covers 9 bases. The CDR3 runs 16 residues. CDR1 SNHLY and CDR2 FYNNEI come from the germline V gene. The V segment lost 2 bases and the J segment 7 bases; nucleotides outside the gene matches: 11. Here the CDR3 reads CASSETGGGVGGTQYF. The CDR3, as DNA: TGTGCCAGCAGTGAAACGGGCGGGGGGGTAGGTGGGACCCAGTACTTC.

The J gene is TRBJ2-7, the V gene TRBV30; 7 positions match TRBD1. The V gene end was trimmed by 2 bases and the J gene end by 1 base; junction bases not matched to a gene: 8. Germline V lookup: CDR1 GTSNPN, CDR2 SVGIG (reference sequence). The CDR3 has 15 residues. CDR3 DNA sequence: TGTGCCTGGAGTTCCGGGACAGCTCCGTCCTACGAGCAGTACTTC. Its protein product is CAWSSGTAPSYEQYF.

In this sample, this clone turned up a few times. The V call is TRBV5-4, the J call TRBJ1-3; no clear D gene. The V end lost 4 bases, the J end lost 0 bases, and 14 bases lay between the germline ends. Germline V gene sequence: CDR1 SGHNT, CDR2 YYREEE (reference sequence). The CDR3 contains 16 residues. CDR3 nucleotides: TGTGCCAGCAGCCAAGGCGGGCTTAGCTCTGGAAACACCATATATTTT. This encodes CASSQGGLSSGNTIYF.

This clone was observed once. This chain connects TRBV9 to TRBJ2-3, with no clear D. This CDR3 has 15 residues. Germline V gene data show CDR1 as SGDLS and CDR2 as YYNGEE. Trimming took off 0 bases at V and 4 bases at J, with 12 bases between the two ends. The CDR3 DNA reads as TGTGCCAGCAGCGTAGTGGAGATAGGTTCAGATACGCAGTATTTT. Protein sequence: CASSVVEIGSDTQYF.

The chain carries TRBV28 and TRBJ1-2; 7 bases match TRBD1. The V and J ends lost 4 bases and 0 bases, in that order; junction bases with no gene match: 5. The CDR3 has 15 residues. Germline lookup yields CDR1 MDHEN and CDR2 SYDVKM. CDR3 protein: CASSSPGGANYGYTF. As DNA, the CDR3 is TGTGCCAGCAGTTCCCCAGGGGGAGCTAACTATGGCTACACCTTC.

This clone occurred once. The chain has TRBV11-1 and TRBJ1-2; maybe TRBD1 (5 bases). CDR1 and CDR2 from the germline V gene are SGHAT and FQDESV (reference sequence). The CDR3 contains 13 residues. V lost 5 bases and J lost 2, with 9 bases in between. The DNA of the CDR3 is TGTGCCAGCAGCCGCAGGGTAAACTATGGCTACACCTTC. It yields the protein CASSRRVNYGYTF. Full variable domain (missing parts from reference TRBV11-1 and TRBJ1-2): EAEVAQSPRYKITEKSQAVAFWCDPISGHATLYWYRQILGQGPELLVQFQDESVVDDSQLPKDRFSAERLKGVDSTLKIQPAELGDSAMYLCASSRRVNYGYTFGSGTRLTVV.